This is a list of T cell receptor beta chains from one sample in a study of T cell changes during pregnancy in multiple sclerosis. TCRdb's table, derived via immunoSEQ multiplex PCR, lists solely in-frame clones and lacks some. The sample has approximately 41,000 clones, 90% to 95% seen once. The input for sequencing was CD8+ T cells from peripheral blood mononuclear cells, taken in the third trimester of pregnancy. Receptor source: a female donor with multiple sclerosis, enrolled in a pregnancy study. Both conserved end residues are part of each CDR3. The D gene is left open where the match is weak. A clone size is listed for some rows: how often the clone was seen (once, few, many), or a class if it is expanded.

CDR3 length,V gene,D gene,J gene,clone size,CDR3 protein,CDR3 DNA
14,TRBV6-5,-,TRBJ1-1,-,CASSYGGRMSEAFF,TGTGCCAGCAGTTACGGAGGGAGAATGAGTGAAGCTTTCTTT
14,TRBV11-2,-,TRBJ2-3,-,CASSLEAGTDTQYF,TGTGCCAGCAGCTTAGAGGCGGGCACAGATACGCAGTATTTT
13,TRBV5-6,TRBD1,TRBJ1-4,-,CASSFSGQEKLFF,TGTGCCAGCAGCTTCTCGGGACAGGAAAAACTGTTTTTT
15,TRBV27,TRBD2,TRBJ2-3,many,CASSVTSGRAGTQYF,TGTGCCAGCAGTGTGACTAGCGGGAGGGCCGGTACGCAGTATTTT
15,TRBV27,-,TRBJ2-7,-,CASSFWSGVSYEQYF,TGTGCCAGCAGTTTTTGGTCCGGTGTCTCCTACGAGCAGTACTTC
17,TRBV27,-,TRBJ2-2,-,CASSLSVTGGGTGELFF,TGTGCCAGCAGTTTATCTGTAACAGGGGGGGGCACCGGGGAGCTGTTTTTT
18,TRBV7-3,TRBD1,TRBJ2-2,-,CASSLGPDRGTPTGELFF,TGTGCCAGCAGCTTAGGCCCGGACAGGGGGACACCCACCGGGGAGCTGTTTTTT
15,TRBV19,TRBD1,TRBJ2-7,once,CASSTTGTGVYEQYF,TGTGCCAGTAGTACGACCGGGACAGGAGTCTACGAGCAGTACTTC
13,TRBV7-8,-,TRBJ2-1,-,CASSPRGGNEQFF,TGTGCCAGCAGCCCTAGGGGGGGGAATGAGCAGTTCTTC
15,TRBV19,TRBD2,TRBJ2-1,-,CASTPGTSGGGEQFF,TGTGCCAGTACCCCGGGGACTAGCGGGGGCGGGGAGCAGTTCTTC
14,TRBV28,-,TRBJ2-7,few,CATTEAITGSEQYF,TGTGCCACTACGGAGGCTATCACGGGCTCCGAGCAGTACTTC
15,TRBV5-4,-,TRBJ2-7,-,CASSPPQGSGYEQYF,TGTGCCAGCAGCCCACCACAGGGATCTGGCTACGAGCAGTACTTC
15,TRBV18,TRBD2,TRBJ2-7,-,CASIKPSGGIYEQYF,TGTGCCAGCATTAAACCTTCGGGAGGGATCTACGAGCAGTACTTC
15,TRBV7-6,-,TRBJ2-3,once,CASSPGGTAADTQYF,TGTGCCAGCAGTCCCGGAGGGACCGCGGCAGATACGCAGTATTTT